These 22 T cell receptor beta chains were sequenced from one sample in a study of shared clonotypes between healthy human individuals. Profiling relied on immunoSEQ multiplex PCR, and the TCRdb table lists in-frame clones only, not all of them. The sample carries approximately 840,000 clones, 96% recorded once. As defined, naive CD8 cells were CD45RO-negative and positively selected for CCR7, with terminally differentiated effector memory CD45RA+ cells excluded. Sequenced sample: naive CD8+ T cells sorted from blood. These receptors were taken from a man aged 30 to 39 in good health.

This rearrangement joins TRBV28 to TRBJ2-5; 15 nucleotides align to TRBD2. Trimming removed 6 bases from V and 2 bases from J; junction bases left unmatched: 4. Germline V lookup: CDR1 MDHEN, CDR2 SYDVKM. This CDR3 is built from 16 residues. The CDR3 spells CASRRGLAGGQETQYF. The CDR3 DNA reads as TGTGCCAGCAGACGGGGACTAGCGGGGGGACAAGAGACCCAGTACTTC.

The J gene is TRBJ1-1, the V gene TRBV10-1, with unresolved D. Germline CDR1 is WNHNN and CDR2 is SYGVQD (reference sequence). The CDR3 runs 13 residues. V lost 5 bases to trimming and J lost 2 bases, with 9 bases between them. The CDR3: CASSPGPNTEAFF. CDR3 DNA sequence: TGCGCCAGCAGTCCAGGACCAAACACTGAAGCTTTCTTT.

Points on this clone: This sample also contains other DNA sequences that code for the same CDR3. The V and J genes are TRBV2 and TRBJ2-7; D unclear. Trimming took 1 base from V and 2 from J, leaving 3 bases between them. CDR1 is SNHLY and CDR2 is FYNNEI in the germline V gene. The CDR3 runs 12 residues. This chain's CDR3 is CASSEGAYEQYF. CDR3 nucleotides: TGTGCCAGCAGTGAAGGTGCCTACGAGCAGTACTTC.

The chain recombines TRBV29-1 with TRBJ2-7; tentatively, D is TRBD2 (6 bases). The germline V and J ends were trimmed by 2 bases and 0 bases, with 17 bases remaining between them. This CDR3 region has 16 residues. The V gene's germline CDR1 is SQVTM and CDR2 ANQGSEA. The DNA of the CDR3 is TGCAGCGTTGAAATGGTGCCTGACGGGGGCTCCTACGAGCAGTACTTC. Translated: CSVEMVPDGGSYEQYF.

The chain links TRBV4-1 to TRBJ2-1, with D possibly TRBD2 on 6 matching bases. Germline CDR1 and CDR2: MGHRA and YSYEKL. V lost 0 bases and J 5 bases, leaving 17 bases between the germline ends. CDR3 length equals 17 residues. The CDR3, as DNA: TGCGCCAGCAGCCAAGATTCAGGCGGGACCGAAGACAATGAGCAGTTCTTC. Translation: CASSQDSGGTEDNEQFF.

The CDR3 DNA sequence: TGTGCCAGCAGCGTTAGCGGACAGGACTACAATGAGCAGTTCTTC. Its translation is CASSVSGQDYNEQFF. The gene calls are TRBV9 and TRBJ2-1; TRBD1 is a possible D gene (7 bases). From germline, CDR1 is SGDLS and CDR2 YYNGEE. This CDR3 has 15 residues. The V end was cut by 2 bases, the J end by 3 bases, with 12 bases between.

A remark on this clone: In the same sample, other DNA sequences code for this CDR3. CDR3 DNA sequence: TGTGCCAGCAGTTTTCCGGGTAATGAGCAGTTCTTC. This encodes CASSFPGNEQFF. V and J are TRBV27 and TRBJ2-1; D call uncertain. The length of the CDR3 is 12 residues. The germline V gene encodes CDR1 MNHEY and CDR2 SMNVEV (reference sequence). Deletions cut 3 bases from V and 7 bases from J, with 7 bases between.

The chain links TRBV11-2 to TRBJ2-7; D perhaps matches TRBD2 (6 bases). Trimming stripped 4 bases from V and 0 bases from J, with 16 bases between. The CDR3 sequence is 16 residues long. The germline gives CDR1 SGHAT, CDR2 FQNNGV. The CDR3 reads CASSSLAGAGSYEQYF. CDR3 nucleotide sequence: TGTGCCAGCAGCTCCTTGGCCGGAGCGGGCTCCTACGAGCAGTACTTC.

This chain uses TRBV2 with TRBJ2-3; 7 bases are shared with TRBD1. From germline, CDR1 is SNHLY and CDR2 FYNNEI. With 8 bases clipped from V and 1 base from J, the junction kept 3 bases outside the gene matches. The CDR3 runs to 13 residues. This CDR3 reads CASLGQGTDTQYF. As DNA, the CDR3 is TGTGCCAGCCTTGGACAGGGCACAGATACGCAGTATTTT.

The chain combines TRBV7-9 with TRBJ1-5; TRBD1 is a possible D gene (6 bases). V was trimmed by 8 bases and J by 0 bases, leaving 26 bases between them. The CDR3 contains 19 residues. Germline lookup yields CDR1 SEHNR and CDR2 FQNEAQ (reference sequence). The CDR3 DNA reads as TGTGCCAGCGGGACAACGGACGTACAGGACGTTTATAGCAATCAGCCCCAGCATTTT. Translation: CASGTTDVQDVYSNQPQHF.

The rearrangement links TRBV5-5 to TRBJ2-4, with 7 bases identical to TRBD1. The ends lost 2 bases at V and 8 bases at J; junction bases unmatched: 7. From germline, CDR1 is SGHKS and CDR2 YYEKEE (reference sequence). The CDR3 extends over 14 amino acids. DNA for the CDR3: TGTGCCAGCAGCTTCTACAGGGGTTCGGACATTCAGTACTTC. This gives the protein CASSFYRGSDIQYF.

This clone was recorded once. This sample includes further DNA sequences coding for the same CDR3. The chain combines TRBV10-2 with TRBJ2-7, with unresolved D. V gave up 0 bases and J gave up 1 base, with 1 base separating them. Germline V gene lookup returns CDR1 WSHSY and CDR2 SAAADI. The length of the CDR3 is 12 residues. Written as DNA, the CDR3 is TGCGCCAGCAGTGAGTCTTCCTACGAGCAGTACTTC. It specifies CASSESSYEQYF.

J is TRBJ1-2 and V is TRBV6-1; D gene unclear. The CDR3 has 12 residues. Germline CDR1 and CDR2: MNHNS and SASEGT. V lost 6 bases and J lost 4, with 9 bases in between. CDR3 nucleotide sequence: TGTGCCAGCAGCGCAGGAGTCTATGGCTACACCTTC. It encodes CASSAGVYGYTF.

The CDR3 nucleotides are TGTGCCAGCACTTCGAGGGTGCATCAGCCCCAGCATTTT. Protein sequence: CASTSRVHQPQHF. J is TRBJ1-5 and V is TRBV28; D is uncertain. The germline CDR1 and CDR2 sequences are MDHEN and SYDVKM. The CDR3 contains 13 residues. Trimming shortened V by 7 bases and J by 5 bases, and 12 bases separated the two germline ends.

The chain has TRBV30 and TRBJ2-3, with D maybe TRBD2 (6 bases). Germline CDR1 reads GTSNPN; CDR2 reads SVGIG (reference sequence). The CDR3 has 13 amino acids. The V and J ends lost 4 bases and 2 bases respectively, with 10 bases between them. CDR3 DNA: TGTGCCTGGATGGGGGGATTCACAGATACGCAGTATTTT. Translating gives CAWMGGFTDTQYF.

This clone was detected only once. The J gene is TRBJ1-1, the V gene TRBV6-5; D gene ambiguous. V gave up 6 bases and J gave up 0 bases, with 8 bases separating them. CDR3 length: 13 amino acids. Looked up from germline, CDR1 is MNHEY and CDR2 is SVGAGI. CDR3 DNA: TGTGCCAGCAGCGAAGGACTGAACACTGAAGCTTTCTTT. This encodes CASSEGLNTEAFF.

The J gene is TRBJ2-3, the V gene TRBV4-1; D call uncertain. This CDR3 is 13 amino acids long. Looked up from germline, CDR1 is MGHRA and CDR2 is YSYEKL. V was shortened by 2 bases and J by 6 bases, with 9 bases between the two germline ends. CDR3 DNA sequence: TGCGCCAGCAGCCAACTCACTTGGGATACGCAGTATTTT. Residues: CASSQLTWDTQYF.

This chain links TRBV11-2 with TRBJ2-3; the match to TRBD2 covers 14 bases. Germline V gene lookup returns CDR1 SGHAT and CDR2 FQNNGV. The CDR3 is made up of 19 amino acids. V shed 5 bases and J 0 bases; nucleotides not matched to a gene: 10. The CDR3 region is CASSPLETSGRASTDTQYF. CDR3 nucleotide sequence: TGTGCCAGCAGCCCCCTCGAGACTAGCGGGAGGGCAAGCACAGATACGCAGTATTTT.

This clone has a handful of counts. J is TRBJ2-3 and V is TRBV6-6; 7 positions match TRBD2. Trimming removed 4 bases from V and 2 bases from J; junction bases left unmatched: 9. Germline-derived CDR1 and CDR2 are MNHNY and SVGAGI (reference sequence). The length of the CDR3 is 16 residues. CDR3 bases: TGTGCCAGCAGTTGGGGGACTATCATGGACACAGATACGCAGTATTTT. Translated, it gives CASSWGTIMDTDTQYF.

This chain uses TRBV27 with TRBJ2-7; TRBD2 matches at 14 bases. The length of the CDR3 is 16 residues. J lost 4 bases, V lost 3 bases, and 5 bases had no gene match. Germline-derived CDR1 and CDR2 are MNHEY and SMNVEV (reference sequence). This chain's CDR3 is CASSFGTSGRSYEQYF. In nucleotides, the CDR3 is TGTGCCAGCAGTTTCGGGACTAGCGGGAGATCATACGAGCAGTACTTC.

The rearrangement links TRBV10-2 to TRBJ2-2; no clear D gene. CDR1 is WSHSY and CDR2 is SAAADI in the germline V gene. The CDR3 length is 13 residues. V dropped 2 bases and J dropped 2 bases, with 3 bases sitting between them. CDR3 loop: CASSEGNTGELFF. The CDR3 coding sequence is TGCGCCAGCAGTGAGGGCAACACCGGGGAGCTGTTTTTT.

This clone was counted between two and nine times. One junction end disagrees with the germline gene, perhaps due to a read error. This chain uses TRBV29-1 with TRBJ2-7; TRBD2 agrees at 7 bases. Germline assignment: CDR1 SQVTM and CDR2 ANQGSEA. This CDR3 has 8 residues. In DNA, the CDR3 is TGCAGCGTGGGGGGGACGGCCTTC. Translation gives CSVGGTAF.